The entry that follows covers one T cell receptor (beta chain) sequence. PCR employed 60 Vbeta and 13 Jbeta primers. The repertoire was sequenced with immunoSEQ multiplex PCR; TCRdb's copy has only in-frame clones and lacks some. Altogether over 130,000 clones are present, 70% to 80% being singletons, with the ten largest covering roughly 4%. The CDR3 is made up of 14 amino acids. Trimming cost V 0 bases and J 0 bases, with 7 bases left between them. The germline V gene has CDR1 SGHRS and CDR2 YFSETQ. This entry comes from a study of cytomegalovirus exposure and HLA in healthy donors. V usage is TRBV5-1 and J usage is TRBJ2-7, with D unclear. Source material: PBMCs. The source is a human donor in good health. The CDR3 coding sequence is TGCGCCAGCAGCTTGGCCGCTACCTCCTACGAGCAGTACTTC. Protein: CASSLAATSYEQYF.